One and the same sample provided the 27 T cell receptor beta chains below, sequenced in a study of PD-L1 blockade in urothelial cancer. The method was immunoSEQ multiplex PCR; TCRdb's version includes in-frame clones alone and lacks a portion of them. This sample has around 26,000 clones, with 86% found just once. The source was PBMCs, collected around atezolizumab (anti-PD-L1) treatment. These receptors originate from a man aged 60-69 years with urothelial cancer.

The J gene is TRBJ1-2, the V gene TRBV19; D is possibly TRBD1 (6 bases). Trimming took off 6 bases at V and 3 bases at J, with 11 bases between the two ends. The CDR3 has 13 amino acids. Germline lookup yields CDR1 LNHDA and CDR2 SQIVND (reference sequence). Here the CDR3 reads CASSPQGYYGYTF. CDR3 nucleotides: TGTGCCAGTAGCCCTCAGGGGTACTATGGCTACACCTTC.

The chain employs TRBV6-4 and TRBJ2-3; 10 positions match TRBD2. Germline-derived CDR1 and CDR2 are MRHNA and SNTAGT. There are 19 residues in the CDR3. V shed 0 bases and J 2 bases; nucleotides not matched to a gene: 11. Here the CDR3 DNA reads TGTGCCAGCAGTGACTCGAGGGCTAGCGGGAGTCTGGACACAGATACGCAGTATTTT. It encodes CASSDSRASGSLDTDTQYF.

This chain uses TRBV11-2 with TRBJ2-1; D is possibly TRBD2 (5 bases). The V gene lost 2 bases and the J gene lost 6 bases, with 5 bases spanning the gap. The CDR3 has 12 amino acids. Looked up from germline, CDR1 is SGHAT and CDR2 is FQNNGV. DNA of the CDR3: TGTGCCAGCAGCTTACTAGCCAATGAGCAGTTCTTC. Translation: CASSLLANEQFF. The full variable domain, completed using reference TRBV11-2 and TRBJ2-1, is EAGVAQSPRYKIIEKRQSVAFWCNPISGHATLYWYQQILGQGPKLLIQFQNNGVVDDSQLPKDRFSAERLKGVDSTLKIQPAKLEDSAVYLCASSLLANEQFFGPGTRLTVL.

Remarks on this clone: Other DNA sequences of this sample code for an identical CDR3. V is TRBV4-2 and J is TRBJ1-6, with D uncertain. The ends were cut back, 2 bases at V and 5 bases at J, with 7 bases in the middle. Germline V gene sequence: CDR1 LGHNA, CDR2 YNFKEQ. This CDR3 is 14 amino acids long. DNA for the CDR3: TGTGCCAGCAGCCAATCTACGGATAATTCACCCCTCCACTTT. Translated, it gives CASSQSTDNSPLHF.

This clone showed up just a few times. This chain joins TRBV5-6 and TRBJ2-6; the D gene is possibly TRBD1 (5 bases). Trimming shortened V by 2 bases and J by 0 bases, and 15 bases separated the two germline ends. The germline V gene has CDR1 SGHDT and CDR2 YYEEEE. The CDR3 covers 18 residues. In DNA form, the CDR3 reads TGTGCCAGCAGCTTAGAGACAGAGTCAACCTCTGGGGCCAACGTCCTGACTTTC. It is translated as CASSLETESTSGANVLTF.

The gene calls are TRBV14 and TRBJ1-2, with a possible D match to TRBD1 (6 bases). The V end was cut by 0 bases, the J end by 9 bases, with 11 bases between. This CDR3 is built from 13 residues. Looked up from germline, CDR1 is SGHDN and CDR2 is FVKESK. CDR3 protein: CASSQDLQGSYTF. CDR3 coding DNA: TGTGCCAGCAGCCAAGATCTACAGGGTAGCTACACCTTC.

J is TRBJ1-2 and V is TRBV9; 9 nucleotides agree with TRBD1. The CDR3 runs 16 residues. The germline V gene encodes CDR1 SGDLS and CDR2 YYNGEE. V lost 4 bases, J lost 0 bases, and 7 bases stayed unmatched. The CDR3 reads CASSHGQGKTNYGYTF. The CDR3 DNA reads as TGTGCCAGCAGCCATGGACAGGGGAAAACTAACTATGGCTACACCTTC.

The gene calls are TRBV12-5 and TRBJ2-7; maybe TRBD1 (5 bases). V was pared by 1 base and J by 9 bases, with 13 bases between. The CDR3 is 13 residues long. The germline V gene has CDR1 LGHNT and CDR2 FRNRAP. The CDR3 sequence is CASGLGQGKRQYF. As DNA, the CDR3 is TGTGCTAGTGGTTTGGGTCAGGGTAAGCGGCAGTACTTC. Looking up the rest from reference TRBV12-5 and TRBJ2-7 gives the full variable domain: DARVTQTPRHKVTEMGQEVTMRCQPILGHNTVFWYRQTMMQGLELLAYFRNRAPLDDSGMPKDRFSAEMPDATLATLKIQPSEPRDSAVYFCASGLGQGKRQYFGPGTRLTVT.

In this sample, this clone turned up once. This chain uses TRBV7-3 with TRBJ2-6; TRBD1 might be the D (6 bases). Germline V gene data show CDR1 as SGHTA and CDR2 as FQGTGA. V gave up 5 bases and J gave up 2 bases, with 16 bases separating them. This CDR3 has 17 amino acids. For the CDR3, the DNA is TGTGCCAGCAGCCCGAACACAGGGACGGCTGGGGCCAACGTCCTGACTTTC. Translated, it gives CASSPNTGTAGANVLTF. The entire variable domain, with the rest obtained from reference TRBV7-3 and TRBJ2-6, is as follows: GAGVSQTPSNKVTEKGKYVELRCDPISGHTALYWYRQSLGQGPEFLIYFQGTGAADDSGLPNDRFFAVRPEGSVSTLKIQRTERGDSAVYLCASSPNTGTAGANVLTFGAGSRLTVL.

This chain connects TRBV9 to TRBJ2-3, with 9 nucleotides matching TRBD1. CDR1 is SGDLS, CDR2 YYNGEE, per germline. V lost 9 bases and J lost 3; bases outside the gene matches: 5. The CDR3 spans 13 residues. The CDR3 DNA is TGTGCCATTGGGACAGGGAAGACAGATACGCAGTATTTT. It specifies CAIGTGKTDTQYF.

The rearrangement links TRBV5-1 to TRBJ2-5; 7 bases map to TRBD2. J gave up 4 bases and V 6 bases, and 12 bases lay outside the gene matches. The germline CDR1 and CDR2 sequences are SGHRS and YFSETQ. The CDR3 extends over 15 amino acids. The CDR3 is CASTPGGTNTETQYF. The DNA for the CDR3 is TGCGCCAGCACCCCTGGGGGGACTAATACAGAGACCCAGTACTTC.

This chain connects TRBV12-5 to TRBJ2-6; D may be TRBD2 (6 bases). The CDR3 totals 15 residues. Germline CDR1 reads LGHNT; CDR2 reads FRNRAP. The ends were cut back, 2 bases at V and 4 bases at J, with 9 bases in the middle. The CDR3 loop reads CASGLSGAGANVLTF. The CDR3 nucleotides read TGTGCTAGTGGTTTGTCGGGAGCCGGGGCCAACGTCCTGACTTTC.

The chain is built from TRBV7-2 and TRBJ1-4, with 8 bases identical to TRBD1. The CDR3 is made up of 14 amino acids. Trimming at V came to 3 bases and at J to 8 bases, leaving 5 bases not matched to a gene. The germline gives CDR1 SGHTA, CDR2 FQGNSA. CDR3 region: CASSFDRGREKLFF. CDR3 DNA: TGTGCCAGCAGCTTCGACAGGGGTCGAGAAAAACTGTTTTTT.

The rearrangement uses TRBV6-4 and TRBJ2-3; 9 nucleotides line up with TRBD1. Germline V gene data show CDR1 as MRHNA and CDR2 as SNTAGT. Trimming removed 3 bases from V and 2 bases from J; junction bases left unmatched: 0. This CDR3 is built from 14 residues. The CDR3 DNA reads as TGTGCCAGCAGTGAACAGGGGGCCACAGATACGCAGTATTTT. Protein sequence: CASSEQGATDTQYF.

This clone was detected only once. The gene calls are TRBV6-1 and TRBJ2-3, with 9 nucleotides matching TRBD1. J gave up 14 bases and V 6 bases, and 9 bases lay outside the gene matches. The germline V gene encodes CDR1 MNHNS and CDR2 SASEGT. The CDR3 is 12 residues long. CDR3 DNA sequence: TGTGCCAGCAGCCTATCTCGGGACAGGGTGTATTTT. Protein product: CASSLSRDRVYF.

This chain joins TRBV14 and TRBJ1-1; D ambiguous. With 0 bases removed from V and 5 bases from J, the gap between germline ends came to 7 bases. This CDR3 is built from 13 residues. Germline values: CDR1 SGHDN, CDR2 FVKESK. CDR3 sequence reads: CASSQELRTEAFF. Here the CDR3 DNA reads TGTGCCAGCAGCCAAGAGCTGCGGACTGAAGCTTTCTTT.

The chain carries TRBV5-1 and TRBJ1-2; 7 bases map to TRBD1. V shed 4 bases, J shed 7 bases, and the junction held 7 bases outside the gene matches. The CDR3 consists of 13 residues. Germline CDR1 SGHRS, CDR2 YFSETQ. In nucleotides, the CDR3 is TGCGCCAGCAGCCGAGACAGGGCGGCTGGCTACACCTTC. It yields the protein CASSRDRAAGYTF.

The CDR3 protein is CASSPEGVYGYTF. The CDR3 DNA is TGTGCCAGCTCACCCGAAGGGGTCTATGGCTACACCTTC. The chain links TRBV18 to TRBJ1-2; D is perhaps TRBD1 (5 bases). V shed 3 bases and J shed 4 bases, with 9 bases lying between them. The CDR3 runs 13 residues. Germline CDR1 reads KGHSH; CDR2 reads LQKENI.

The chain carries TRBV5-1 and TRBJ2-3, with a tentative D call TRBD1 (6 bases). The CDR3 has 14 residues. Germline CDR1 is SGHRS and CDR2 is YFSETQ. V lost 2 bases and J lost 6, with 13 bases in between. The CDR3 DNA sequence: TGCGCCAGCAGCTTCAACAGGGAACGGGATACGCAGTATTTT. Its translation: CASSFNRERDTQYF.

The chain joins TRBV14 to TRBJ1-1, with D hard to call. The CDR3 covers 13 residues. Germline CDR1 SGHDN, CDR2 FVKESK. The ends were cut back, 5 bases at V and 1 base at J, with 8 bases in the middle. The CDR3 here is CASSKRENTEAFF. CDR3 nucleotides: TGTGCCAGCAGCAAGAGGGAGAACACTGAAGCTTTCTTT.

A few counts support this clone. The chain combines TRBV4-3 with TRBJ2-3, with D unclear. This CDR3 comprises 13 residues. Germline CDR1 is LGHNA and CDR2 is YSLEER. Trimming cost V 8 bases and J 8 bases, with 17 bases left between them. CDR3 amino acids: CASSQSATGTQYF. The CDR3 DNA reads TGCGCCAGCTCTCAGAGTGCGACGGGTACGCAGTATTTT.

This clone turned up a few times. V is TRBV4-1 and J is TRBJ1-4; 7 bases are shared with TRBD1. The V gene end was trimmed by 3 bases and the J gene end by 5 bases; junction bases not matched to a gene: 6. Germline values: CDR1 MGHRA, CDR2 YSYEKL. There are 15 residues in the CDR3. The CDR3 region is CASSHVRTGNEKLFF. CDR3 DNA sequence: TGCGCCAGCAGCCACGTCCGGACAGGAAATGAAAAACTGTTTTTT.

The V gene is TRBV6-5, the J gene TRBJ1-5; the D gene is possibly TRBD1 (6 bases). CDR1 MNHEY and CDR2 SVGAGI come from the germline V gene. Trimming cost V 4 bases and J 0 bases, with 10 bases left between them. The CDR3 runs 15 residues. Here the CDR3 DNA reads TGTGCCAGCAGTTCACAGGGTTATAGCAATCAGCCCCAGCATTTT. It encodes CASSSQGYSNQPQHF.

The chain joins TRBV19 to TRBJ2-5; TRBD2 matches at 7 bases. The junction had 12 bases not matched to a gene; V was cut back by 6 bases and J by 5 bases. Germline V gene sequence: CDR1 LNHDA, CDR2 SQIVND (reference sequence). The CDR3 sequence is 15 residues long. In DNA form, the CDR3 reads TGTGCCAGTAGATCACTAGAGCTGCGGGAGGAGACCCAGTACTTC. It codes for CASRSLELREETQYF.

A single count supports this clone. The genes are TRBV7-3 and TRBJ2-2; D possibly corresponds to TRBD2 (6 bases). The CDR3 runs 15 residues. Per germline, CDR1 SGHTA and CDR2 FQGTGA. V shed 1 base and J shed 2 bases, with 8 bases lying between them. CDR3 sequence (DNA): TGTGCCAGCAGCTTAATAGGGACTAACACCGGGGAGCTGTTTTTT. Encoded protein: CASSLIGTNTGELFF.

This clone was counted only a few times. The chain recombines TRBV6-6 with TRBJ2-7; D is perhaps TRBD2 (5 bases). Trimming removed 7 bases at V and 5 bases at J, with 18 bases between. Germline values: CDR1 MNHNY, CDR2 SVGAGI (reference sequence). This CDR3 is 14 amino acids long. CDR3 loop: CASTRIGSVHEQYF. CDR3 in DNA: TGTGCCAGCACGAGAATTGGTAGCGTTCACGAGCAGTACTTC.

The chain has TRBV29-1 and TRBJ1-1; 7 bases are shared with TRBD1. V gave up 6 bases and J gave up 1 base; unmatched junction bases: 8. The CDR3 loop spans 14 amino acids. Germline lookup yields CDR1 SQVTM and CDR2 ANQGSEA. The DNA for the CDR3 is TGCAGCGTCCCCAAGACAGGGTCGAACACTGAAGCTTTCTTT. This encodes CSVPKTGSNTEAFF.